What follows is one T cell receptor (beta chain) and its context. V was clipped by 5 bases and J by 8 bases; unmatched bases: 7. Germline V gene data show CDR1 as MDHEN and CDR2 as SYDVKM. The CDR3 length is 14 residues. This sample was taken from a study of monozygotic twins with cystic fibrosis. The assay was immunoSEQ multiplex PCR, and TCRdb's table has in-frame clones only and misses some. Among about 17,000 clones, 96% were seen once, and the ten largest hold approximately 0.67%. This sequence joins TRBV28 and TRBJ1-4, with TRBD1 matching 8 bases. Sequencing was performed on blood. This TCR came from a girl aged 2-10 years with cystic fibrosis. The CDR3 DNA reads TGTGCCAGCAGTCGAAGGACAGGGCGAGAAAAACTGTTTTTT. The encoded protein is CASSRRTGREKLFF.